This TCR beta chain was found in a study of T cell repertoires in cytomegalovirus infection. Across the whole study: HLA-B-restricted CMV epitopes that are well studied, plus recently identified HLA-C-restricted ones, were used by the study. CMV infection and matching HLA type were both indicated by public TCR beta signatures.

Findings and caveats of the study: Cumulated frequencies of public TCR beta families served to identify carriers of CMV plus the relevant HLA. Predominance within the ex vivo response was attributable to HLA-C-restricted CMV-specific TCR beta clonotypes.

Turning to this clonotype: Antigen specificity is unknown.

TCRdb analysed the reads with MiXCR anew, one entry per CDR3 protein. The sample consists of 680,000 or so distinct CDR3 sequences, about 33% of them appearing once. Unmatched junction bases numbered 7, after V lost 0 bases and J lost 6 bases. This CDR3 spans 15 amino acids. Germline CDR1 is LGHNA and CDR2 is YNFKEQ. The specimen comprised cultured PBMCs, sampled from culture after CMV antigen stimulation. This TCR was sampled from a human donor in good health (CMV status not recorded). Some clones in this sample may be carry-over from other donors' samples. The chain uses TRBV4-2 and TRBJ1-2; 7 bases agree with TRBD1. CDR3 nucleotides: TGTGCCAGCAGCCAAGATCGGCAGCAGGGGGATGGCTACACCTTC. Translating it yields CASSQDRQQGDGYTF.